This entry features one T cell receptor (beta chain) sequence. Its antigen is currently unknown. The data derive from a study of shared clonotypes between healthy human individuals. Overall study context: Each donor's CD8 memory used one plate, CD8 naive two, each CD4 subset three. Study-wide findings and caveats: Among the subsets, naive ones generally showed larger estimated richness than memory ones.

TCRdb's table, derived via immunoSEQ multiplex PCR, lists solely in-frame clones and lacks some. The sample shows about 2 million clones, around 96% of them seen only once. Naive CD8 cells comprised CD45RO-negative, CCR7-positively selected cells, excluding terminally differentiated effector memory CD45RA+ cells. The donors, healthy adults who were HIV-negative, had experienced no recent acute infections or vaccinations. This CDR3 spans 19 amino acids. CDR1 and CDR2 (germline): WSHSY, SAAADI. Losses at the gene ends were 0 bases for V and 2 bases for J; bases not matched to a gene: 15. The TCR sequence derives from a man aged 18-30 years in good health. The sample comprised naive CD8+ T cells sorted from blood. The V call is TRBV10-2, the J call TRBJ2-5; 7 positions agree with TRBD1. CDR3 region: CASSESNFRQGVRQETQYF. The CDR3 nucleotides are TGCGCCAGCAGTGAGTCGAATTTTCGGCAGGGGGTCCGACAAGAGACCCAGTACTTC.